This record looks at one T cell receptor (beta chain) sequence and its context. No antigen is known for it. Germline CDR1 is LNHDA and CDR2 is SQIVND (reference sequence). CDR3 length equals 15 residues. Between the trimmed V and J ends, which lost 5 bases and 6 bases, there was a span of 18 bases. These data originate in a study of radiation and T cells in renal cell carcinoma. Study results and caveats: From baseline, blood top tumor clonotypes peaked at 2 weeks post-radiation. No pretreatment tumor biopsies were available for baseline clonotypes.

Sample time point: blood 4 weeks post-SBRT, at nephrectomy. Documented treatment: 15 Gy SBRT to primary tumor, nephrectomy 4 weeks later. Nephrectomy followed 15 Gy stereotactic body radiation by 4 weeks. Assay used: immunoSEQ multiplex PCR; TCRdb lists only in-frame clones, some missing. Of about 73,000 clones detected, around four fifths appear once; the ten largest clones hold more than 2%. This material consisted of blood, taken from a patient whose treatment included radiotherapy and nephrectomy. This clonotype was sampled from a woman aged 55-69 years with renal cell carcinoma. This sequence joins TRBV19 and TRBJ2-3; D assignment may be TRBD1 or TRBD2 (5 bases each). CDR3 sequence reads: CASSARPGTVDTQYF. As DNA, the CDR3 is TGTGCCAGTAGTGCCCGGCCAGGGACCGTCGATACGCAGTATTTT.